The rows below give T cell receptor beta chains drawn from one sample of a study of cytomegalovirus exposure and HLA in healthy donors. Measured with immunoSEQ multiplex PCR; TCRdb has only the in-frame clones, and not every one. Among approximately 100,000 clones listed, 85% were seen once. The sample taken for sequencing was PBMCs. The receptor source for this set is a man in his forties in good health and CMV-seropositive. Each CDR3 is given with its conserved first and last residue. A D gene is named only where the DNA matches it firmly. Clone size is shown for a subset of rows, as once, few, many or a class of expanded clone.

J | D | size | V | CDR3 | DNA
TRBJ1-1 | TRBD1 | . | TRBV7-9 | CASSPGGKTLAFF | TGTGCCAGCAGCCCAGGGGGCAAAACGTTGGCTTTCTTT
TRBJ2-7 | . | . | TRBV5-1 | CASTMRVSGDEQYF | TGCGCCAGCACCATGCGGGTCTCCGGAGACGAGCAGTACTTC
TRBJ2-7 | TRBD1 | once | TRBV5-1 | CASSEGQLYEQYF | TGCGCCAGCAGCGAGGGACAGCTCTACGAGCAGTACTTC
TRBJ2-1 | . | . | TRBV6-4 | CASSDGGGGYNEQFF | TGTGCCAGCAGTGACGGGGGAGGGGGATACAATGAGCAGTTCTTC
TRBJ1-2 | . | few | TRBV30 | CAWTPGAGYTF | TGTGCCTGGACACCAGGGGCTGGCTACACCTTC
TRBJ2-1 | . | . | TRBV7-2 | CASSLALSQRFYNEQFF | TGTGCCAGCAGCTTAGCTTTAAGCCAGCGGTTCTACAATGAGCAGTTCTTC
TRBJ2-5 | TRBD1 | . | TRBV11-3 | CASSLGQGVQQYF | TGTGCCAGCAGCTTGGGACAGGGGGTTCAGCAGTACTTC
TRBJ1-1 | . | few | TRBV11-3 | CASSPLDGVEAFF | TGTGCCAGCAGCCCCCTCGACGGGGTTGAAGCTTTCTTT
TRBJ1-5 | TRBD1 | . | TRBV18 | CASSPSVGQHQPQHF | TGTGCCAGCTCACCGAGCGTGGGACAGCATCAGCCCCAGCATTTT
TRBJ2-5 | . | . | TRBV18 | CASSPLQETQYF | TGTGCCAGCTCACCCCTTCAAGAGACCCAGTACTTC
TRBJ1-1 | . | . | TRBV7-6 | CASSSQLDREAFF | TGTGCCAGCAGCTCACAGTTAGACAGGGAAGCTTTCTTT
TRBJ2-7 | . | few | TRBV28 | CASSSLGGGRYEQYF | TGTGCCAGCAGTTCTCTGGGGGGAGGTCGCTACGAGCAGTACTTC
TRBJ2-3 | . | few | TRBV19 | CASSMSGTSTDTQYF | TGTGCCAGTAGTATGAGCGGTACTAGCACAGATACGCAGTATTTT
TRBJ2-5 | TRBD2 | . | TRBV30 | CAWSVLAGGPKETQYF | TGTGCCTGGAGTGTACTAGCGGGGGGGCCAAAAGAGACCCAGTACTTC
TRBJ1-4 | TRBD1 | once | TRBV2 | CASRALGQGDEKLFF | TGTGCGAGCAGGGCTTTAGGACAGGGGGATGAAAAACTGTTTTTT
TRBJ2-3 | TRBD2 | few | TRBV11-3 | CASSIPGLAGISTDTQYF | TGTGCCAGCAGCATCCCGGGACTAGCGGGAATAAGCACAGATACGCAGTATTTT
TRBJ2-3 | TRBD2 | . | TRBV4-2 | CASSQESGGMWTQYF | TGTGCCAGCAGCCAAGAGAGCGGGGGTATGTGGACGCAGTATTTT
TRBJ2-7 | TRBD1 | . | TRBV27 | CASSFGTGGSYEQYF | TGTGCCAGCAGTTTTGGGACAGGGGGCTCCTACGAGCAGTACTTC
TRBJ2-7 | TRBD1 | . | TRBV6-1 | CASSVTGTGTREQYF | TGTGCCAGCAGTGTTACCGGGACAGGGACTCGAGAGCAGTACTTC
TRBJ1-2 | . | . | TRBV18 | CASSPKPEGGGGYTF | TGTGCCAGCTCACCGAAACCCGAAGGAGGTGGAGGCTACACCTTC
TRBJ1-1 | TRBD1 | . | TRBV6-1 | CASGQGAEAFF | TGTGCCAGCGGGCAGGGGGCTGAAGCTTTCTTT
TRBJ2-1 | . | . | TRBV6-5 | CASRARRDSNEQFF | TGTGCCAGCAGAGCCCGCCGGGACTCCAATGAGCAGTTCTTC
TRBJ2-4 | TRBD2 | . | TRBV5-4 | CASSLEASGLQYF | TGTGCCAGCAGCTTGGAGGCTAGCGGGCTTCAGTACTTC
TRBJ2-3 | . | . | TRBV21-1 | CASSKGAGSGSTDTQYF | TGTGCCAGCAGCAAAGGGGCGGGTAGCGGGAGCACAGATACGCAGTATTTT
TRBJ2-4 | . | . | TRBV11-3 | CASSSNTGIAKNIQYF | TGTGCCAGCAGCTCCAACACAGGGATAGCCAAAAACATTCAGTACTTC
TRBJ2-7 | . | . | TRBV10-2 | CASRPGLANSYEQYF | TGCGCCAGCAGACCTGGTCTAGCGAACTCCTACGAGCAGTACTTC
TRBJ2-7 | TRBD1 | . | TRBV6-1 | CASADRGPAYEQYF | TGTGCCAGCGCGGACAGGGGGCCCGCCTACGAGCAGTACTTC
TRBJ2-2 | . | . | TRBV4-1 | CASSPYGNGGELFF | TGCGCCAGCAGCCCGTACGGGAACGGCGGGGAGCTGTTTTTT
TRBJ2-1 | TRBD2 | . | TRBV10-3 | CAISESERGGLYNEQFF | TGTGCCATCAGTGAGTCCGAGCGGGGGGGCCTCTACAATGAGCAGTTCTTC
TRBJ2-7 | TRBD1 | . | TRBV30 | CAWSGSGTGASYEQYF | TGTGCCTGGAGTGGTTCCGGGACAGGGGCTTCCTACGAGCAGTACTTC
TRBJ2-2 | TRBD1 | . | TRBV10-2 | CASSESIQGAIPVGELFF | TGCGCCAGCAGTGAGTCCATACAGGGGGCCATCCCCGTGGGGGAGCTGTTTTTT
TRBJ2-7 | TRBD1 | . | TRBV28 | CASTPGQASYEQYF | TGTGCCAGCACCCCAGGACAGGCCTCCTACGAGCAGTACTTC
TRBJ2-7 | TRBD2 | once | TRBV18 | CASNSGVAYEQYF | TGTGCCAGCAACAGCGGGGTTGCCTACGAGCAGTACTTC
TRBJ1-2 | . | once | TRBV6-1 | CASSDPGQEDGYTF | TGTGCCAGCAGTGACCCCGGGCAGGAGGATGGCTACACCTTC
TRBJ2-5 | TRBD2 | . | TRBV7-9 | CASSQRGLAETQYF | TGTGCCAGCAGCCAGCGGGGACTCGCAGAGACCCAGTACTTC
TRBJ2-3 | . | few | TRBV19 | CATAAGTDTQYF | TGTGCCACCGCGGCCGGCACAGATACGCAGTATTTT